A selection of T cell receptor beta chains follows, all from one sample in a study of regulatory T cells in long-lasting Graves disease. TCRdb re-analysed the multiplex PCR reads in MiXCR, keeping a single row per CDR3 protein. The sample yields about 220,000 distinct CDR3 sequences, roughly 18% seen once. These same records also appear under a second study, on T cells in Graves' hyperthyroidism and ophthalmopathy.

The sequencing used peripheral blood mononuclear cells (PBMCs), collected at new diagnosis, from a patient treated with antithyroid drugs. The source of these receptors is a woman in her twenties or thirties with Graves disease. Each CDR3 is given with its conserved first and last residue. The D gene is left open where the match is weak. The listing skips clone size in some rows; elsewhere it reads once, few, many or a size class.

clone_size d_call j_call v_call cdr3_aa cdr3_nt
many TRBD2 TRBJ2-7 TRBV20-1 CSARTSYHEQYF TGCAGTGCTAGGACTAGCTACCACGAGCAGTACTTC
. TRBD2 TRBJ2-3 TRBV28 CASILSGGTLYTQYF TGTGCCAGCATCCTAAGCGGGGGGACCCTCTATACGCAGTATTTT
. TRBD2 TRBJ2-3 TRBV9 CASSGPAGTITDTQYF TGTGCCAGCAGCGGACCGGCCGGGACTATCACAGATACGCAGTATTTT
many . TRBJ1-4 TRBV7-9 CASSPGQGAGEKLFF TGTGCCAGCAGCCCCGGGCAAGGGGCGGGAGAAAAACTGTTTTTT
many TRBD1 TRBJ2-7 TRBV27 CASSLLTGAGPYEQYF TGTGCCAGCAGTTTACTGACAGGGGCGGGACCCTACGAGCAGTACTTC
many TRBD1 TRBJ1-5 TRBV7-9 CASSPTFTGGNQPQHF TGTGCCAGCAGCCCCACTTTTACAGGGGGCAATCAGCCCCAGCATTTT
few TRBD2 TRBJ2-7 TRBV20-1 CSATGGRRFGRGAGDWYEQYF TGCAGTGCTACGGGAGGGCGGAGATTCGGACGGGGGGCAGGGGATTGGTACGAGCAGTACTTC
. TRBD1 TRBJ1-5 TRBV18 CASTRQGDQPQHF TGTGCCAGCACCCGACAGGGGGACCAGCCCCAGCATTTT
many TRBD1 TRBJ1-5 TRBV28 CASSLGQGGQPQHF TGTGCCAGCAGTCTCGGACAGGGGGGGCAGCCCCAGCATTTT
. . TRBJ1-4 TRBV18 CASSPTPTNGELFF TGTGCCAGCTCACCGACACCAACTAATGGAGAACTGTTTTTT